The clone carrying this T cell receptor (beta chain) was counted between two and nine times. Its antigen is unknown. A far larger clone is a single base away, which makes a read error likely. Germline CDR1 MNHEY, CDR2 SVGAGI. The CDR3 extends over 14 amino acids. This sample is drawn from a study of shared clonotypes between healthy human individuals. Study summary: Those who served as donors were a couple of women and a few men between the ages of 18 and 49.

Broader study findings: The sole specimen, blood, was sampled, and tissue repertoires likely differ.

A deep-level run was used for the assay. Under the authors' procedure: Junction-only immunoSEQ data arrived without quality scores, meaning filtering differed. Here immunoSEQ multiplex PCR was the method, and the copy in TCRdb shows in-frame clones only, minus some. V, J and clone size are those of that table, while D and trimming were read from the DNA. The sample lists about 520,000 clones, about 84% occurring once. This receptor was identified in a woman aged 40-49 years in good health. Some clones in this sample may be carry-over from other donors' samples. The chain has TRBV6-5 and TRBJ1-3; tentatively, D is TRBD1 (5 bases). Sequencing was carried out using PBMCs. The CDR3: CASRTDSLGNTMYF. CDR3 nucleotides: TGTGCCAGCAGGACCGACAGCCTCGGAAACACCATGTATTTT.